This T cell receptor beta chain was sequenced during a study of blood T cell repertoires in COVID-19. Across the whole study: Nucleic acid was either cDNA or gDNA, and it came from T cells, B-cell-depleted T cells, or PBMCs.

Source study methods: The assay estimated nucleated cells by amplifying reference gene primers. Repertoires were generated with immunoSEQ multiplex PCR, while TCRdb's copy carries only in-frame clones and drops some. That table gives V, J and clone size, and the DNA gave D and trimming. The sample has more than 150,000 clones; less than 85% are singletons. This CDR3 is 15 amino acids long. Germline V gene data show CDR1 as GTSNPN and CDR2 as SVGIG (reference sequence). V lost 0 bases and J lost 9, with 15 bases in between. The clonotype was recovered from a man aged 50 to 59 who had recovered from COVID-19. V usage is TRBV30 and J usage is TRBJ1-6; no reliable D call. The sequenced sample was peripheral blood. CDR3 sequence (DNA): TGTGCCTGGAGTGTACGGGATCTTCTTAGTTCACCCCTCCACTTT. Protein: CAWSVRDLLSSPLHF.